This is a list of T cell receptor beta chains from one sample in a study of neoadjuvant anti-PD-1 for oral cavity cancer. Profiling relied on immunoSEQ multiplex PCR, and the TCRdb table lists in-frame clones only, not all of them. The sample includes roughly 60,000 clones, 65% to 85% of them seen just once. Source: PBMCs, taken before nivolumab (anti-PD-1) treatment. The receptor set was obtained from a person aged 35 to 85 with oral cavity squamous cell carcinoma. Both conserved end residues are part of each CDR3. The D gene is left open where the match is weak. Clone size is not always given. Where it is, it says once, few, many or a class for expanded clones.

TRBV7-3	TRBD1	TRBJ2-2	few	CASSLRSQGAPGELFF	TGTGCCAGCAGCCTCCGGTCACAGGGGGCTCCCGGGGAGCTGTTTTTT
TRBV7-9	TRBD1	TRBJ1-1	few	CASSLTTGSEAFF	TGTGCCAGCAGCTTAACGACAGGGAGTGAAGCTTTCTTT
TRBV7-2	NA	TRBJ1-4	NA	CASSLAGPSEKLFF	TGTGCCAGCAGCTTAGCAGGGCCGTCCGAAAAACTGTTTTTT
TRBV10-1	NA	TRBJ2-1	NA	CASSESALPEYNEQFF	TGCGCCAGCAGTGAGTCGGCGTTACCTGAATACAATGAGCAGTTCTTC
TRBV5-4	NA	TRBJ1-2	NA	CASSLEFPLANYGYTF	TGTGCCAGCAGCTTGGAATTCCCGTTAGCTAACTATGGCTACACCTTC
TRBV7-9	TRBD1	TRBJ1-1	NA	CASSSNRGPNTEAFF	TGTGCCAGCAGCTCCAACAGGGGGCCGAACACTGAAGCTTTCTTT
TRBV6-5	NA	TRBJ1-5	NA	CASSYSSGGAQPQHF	TGTGCCAGCAGTTACTCGAGTGGGGGCGCGCAGCCCCAGCATTTT
TRBV6-1	TRBD1	TRBJ2-4	once	CASSETAGGPPNIQYF	TGTGCCAGCAGTGAAACAGCAGGGGGCCCCCCAAACATTCAGTACTTC
TRBV4-1	NA	TRBJ1-5	once	CASSLSDDSWQPQHF	TGCGCCAGCAGCCTCTCGGACGACAGTTGGCAGCCCCAGCATTTT
TRBV6-6	NA	TRBJ2-3	NA	CASSSKTLRGDTQYF	TGTGCCAGCAGTTCAAAGACCTTAAGGGGGGATACGCAGTATTTT
TRBV10-1	NA	TRBJ2-3	NA	CASSESIGSRLDTQYF	TGCGCCAGCAGTGAGTCTATCGGGAGCCGTCTAGATACGCAGTATTTT
TRBV2	NA	TRBJ2-7	NA	CASNPAGGEQYF	TGTGCCAGCAACCCGGCCGGAGGAGAGCAGTACTTC
TRBV5-1	TRBD1	TRBJ1-4	NA	CASSLDRGRLGDEKLFF	TGCGCCAGCAGCTTGGACAGGGGGCGCTTGGGGGATGAAAAACTGTTTTTT
TRBV28	NA	TRBJ1-5	NA	CASIGSYQPQHF	TGTGCCAGCATCGGAAGTTATCAGCCCCAGCATTTT
TRBV15	NA	TRBJ2-5	NA	CATSREARRETQYF	TGTGCCACCAGCAGAGAAGCCCGGAGGGAGACCCAGTACTTC
TRBV5-1	NA	TRBJ2-3	NA	CASSLGGPRDTQYF	TGCGCCAGCAGCTTGGGAGGCCCACGAGATACGCAGTATTTT
TRBV6-5	NA	TRBJ1-4	NA	CASQRSSSNEKLFF	TGTGCCAGCCAAAGGAGTTCCTCAAATGAAAAACTGTTTTTT
TRBV10-3	TRBD2	TRBJ2-2	NA	CATLMTSGDLNTGELFF	TGTGCCACCCTTATGACTAGCGGGGACTTGAACACCGGGGAGCTGTTTTTT
TRBV9	TRBD1	TRBJ1-2	NA	CASSVDPTGTDYGYTF	TGTGCCAGCAGCGTAGACCCAACCGGGACAGACTATGGCTACACCTTC
TRBV5-1	TRBD1	TRBJ2-5	NA	CASSFTGGRETQYF	TGCGCCAGCAGCTTTACAGGGGGCCGGGAGACCCAGTACTTC
TRBV7-9	NA	TRBJ1-1	few	CASSLRVTEAFF	TGTGCCAGCAGCTTACGGGTCACTGAAGCTTTCTTT
TRBV6-6	NA	TRBJ2-1	few	CASSYGGNSYNEQFF	TGTGCCAGCAGTTACGGCGGAAACTCCTACAATGAGCAGTTCTTC
TRBV30	NA	TRBJ2-6	NA	CAWSVLVTSSGANVLTF	TGTGCCTGGAGTGTACTGGTGACTAGCTCTGGGGCCAACGTCCTGACTTTC
TRBV6-4	NA	TRBJ2-5	NA	CASSDGRRQPRAGETQYF	TGTGCCAGCAGTGACGGCCGCCGACAGCCTAGGGCGGGGGAGACCCAGTACTTC
TRBV28	TRBD2	TRBJ2-3	NA	CASSSAGGAKYTDTQYF	TGTGCCAGCAGTTCCGCCGGGGGGGCCAAATACACAGATACGCAGTATTTT
TRBV11-2	NA	TRBJ1-1	NA	CASSLSAPHEAFF	TGTGCCAGCAGCTTGAGTGCACCCCATGAAGCTTTCTTT
TRBV10-1	TRBD1	TRBJ2-2	few	CASSESRQGIGELFF	TGCGCCAGCAGTGAGTCGAGACAGGGAATCGGGGAGCTGTTTTTT
TRBV5-8	NA	TRBJ2-2	NA	CASSFDQGETGELFF	TGTGCCAGCAGCTTTGACCAGGGCGAGACCGGGGAGCTGTTTTTT
TRBV27	NA	TRBJ2-2	NA	CASSFPVNGELFF	TGTGCCAGCAGTTTTCCAGTTAACGGGGAGCTGTTTTTT
TRBV6-5	NA	TRBJ2-5	NA	CASSYGGIRETQYF	TGTGCCAGCAGTTACGGGGGGATTAGGGAGACCCAGTACTTC
TRBV6-5	NA	TRBJ1-6	NA	CASSYPGGSSPLHF	TGTGCCAGCAGTTACCCCGGGGGGAGTTCACCCCTCCACTTT
TRBV18	NA	TRBJ1-5	few	CASSREGLIDQPQHF	TGTGCCAGCTCCCGCGAAGGGTTGATAGATCAGCCCCAGCATTTT
TRBV5-4	TRBD2	TRBJ2-3	NA	CASSLGGTDTQYF	TGTGCCAGCAGCCTCGGGGGGACAGATACGCAGTATTTT
TRBV29-1	NA	TRBJ1-4	NA	CSVSGADNNEKLFF	TGCAGCGTCAGCGGGGCAGACAATAATGAAAAACTGTTTTTT
TRBV14	NA	TRBJ1-1	once	CASSRGWATEAFF	TGTGCCAGCAGCCGTGGGTGGGCCACTGAAGCTTTCTTT
TRBV19	NA	TRBJ1-4	NA	CASSIDPGKLFF	TGTGCCAGTAGTATAGATCCCGGGAAACTGTTTTTT
TRBV5-1	NA	TRBJ1-4	NA	CASSLSRGSNEKLFF	TGCGCCAGCAGCTTGTCGCGGGGATCTAATGAAAAACTGTTTTTT
TRBV7-2	NA	TRBJ2-3	NA	CASSSQDKGRTDTQYF	TGTGCCAGCAGCTCCCAGGACAAGGGGCGCACAGATACGCAGTATTTT
TRBV7-9	NA	TRBJ1-6	once	CASSSRGRDNSPLHF	TGTGCCAGCAGCTCCAGGGGCCGGGATAATTCACCCCTCCACTTT
TRBV19	NA	TRBJ2-6	once	CASSIPGISGANVLTF	TGTGCCAGTAGTATCCCTGGGATTTCCGGGGCCAACGTCCTGACTTTC
TRBV6-1	NA	TRBJ1-5	NA	CASRPFSRTNQPQHF	TGTGCCAGCAGACCTTTTTCGAGAACCAATCAGCCCCAGCATTTT
TRBV27	TRBD2	TRBJ2-3	NA	CASSLLGAGGATDTQYF	TGTGCCAGCAGTTTATTGGGAGCGGGAGGGGCCACAGATACGCAGTATTTT
TRBV2	NA	TRBJ2-5	NA	CASSQQAVVQETQYF	TGTGCCAGCAGCCAGCAGGCCGTCGTCCAAGAGACCCAGTACTTC
TRBV5-8	TRBD1	TRBJ1-5	NA	CASSLGPGQGYSNQPQHF	TGTGCCAGCAGCTTGGGGCCGGGACAGGGATATAGCAATCAGCCCCAGCATTTT
TRBV5-1	NA	TRBJ2-4	NA	CASSLGQANVIQYF	TGCGCCAGCAGCTTGGGACAGGCCAATGTCATTCAGTACTTC
TRBV5-1	TRBD1	TRBJ2-7	NA	CASSSPDRNPYEQYF	TGCGCCAGCAGCTCACCGGACAGGAATCCCTACGAGCAGTACTTC
TRBV15	NA	TRBJ1-2	NA	CATSRHRESPYGYTF	TGTGCCACCAGCAGACACAGGGAATCTCCCTATGGCTACACCTTC
TRBV7-8	NA	TRBJ1-1	NA	CASSLVGREGTEAFF	TGTGCCAGCAGCTTAGTAGGCAGGGAGGGCACTGAAGCTTTCTTT